This passage covers 27 T cell receptor beta chains from one sample sequenced in a study of early T cells in non-severe SARS-CoV-2 infection. One entry per CDR3 protein results from TCRdb running MiXCR on the 5' RACE reads. The profile shows about 94,000 distinct CDR3 sequences, about 12% of them singletons. Sequencing was performed on whole blood. The source is an adult who was a healthcare worker with PCR-confirmed SARS-CoV-2 infection or an uninfected control (not recorded which).

This clonotype was seen many times. V is TRBV20-1 and J is TRBJ2-1; D is possibly TRBD2 (6 bases). This CDR3 is 13 amino acids long. Trimming took 1 base from V and 8 from J, leaving 12 bases between them. From germline, CDR1 is DFQATT and CDR2 SNEGSKA (reference sequence). The CDR3 coding sequence is TGCAGTGCTAGAGGACTAGGTGGCCATGAGCAGTTCTTC. Translation gives CSARGLGGHEQFF.

In its sample, this clonotype was seen many times. The chain employs TRBV28 and TRBJ2-7; TRBD1 aligns across 8 bases. The CDR3 totals 17 residues. The ends lost 5 bases at V and 4 bases at J; junction bases unmatched: 16. CDR1 is MDHEN, CDR2 SYDVKM, per germline. The CDR3 coding sequence is TGTGCCAGCAGTCTCCCCGGACAGGGAGAAGTTGAGTACGAGCAGTACTTC. Translated, it gives CASSLPGQGEVEYEQYF. The full variable domain, with the rest looked up from reference TRBV28 and TRBJ2-7, is DVKVTQSSRYLVKRTGEKVFLECVQDMDHENMFWYRQDPGLGLRLIYFSYDVKMKEKGDIPEGYSVSREKKERFSLILESASTNQTSMYLCASSLPGQGEVEYEQYFGPGTRLTVT.

V and J are TRBV4-1 and TRBJ1-5; D is unresolved. Trimming shortened V by 4 bases and J by 0 bases, and 13 bases separated the two germline ends. Germline V CDR1 and CDR2: MGHRA, YSYEKL. The CDR3 loop spans 16 amino acids. This CDR3 reads CASSPRVEYSNQPQHF. The CDR3 DNA sequence: TGCGCCAGCAGCCCCCGAGTGGAGTATAGCAATCAGCCCCAGCATTTT.

This clonotype was seen a few times. The V gene is TRBV5-5, the J gene TRBJ2-5, with TRBD2 identical over 10 bases. CDR3 length: 15 amino acids. Germline CDR1 reads SGHKS; CDR2 reads YYEKEE (reference sequence). J was trimmed by 0 bases and V by 6 bases; bases with no gene match: 5. Written as DNA, the CDR3 is TGTGCCAGCACCCCGACTAGCGGGTACCAAGAGACCCAGTACTTC. It encodes CASTPTSGYQETQYF.

The rearrangement links TRBV5-1 to TRBJ1-2; D is uncertain. In germline, CDR1 is SGHRS, CDR2 YFSETQ. With 0 bases removed from V and 10 bases from J, the gap between germline ends came to 10 bases. This CDR3 contains 12 residues. The CDR3 sequence: CASSLGHLPYTF. CDR3 DNA: TGCGCCAGCAGCTTGGGACACTTACCCTACACCTTC.

V and J are TRBV7-6 and TRBJ2-4; 14 nucleotides match TRBD2. V lost 5 bases, J lost 5 bases, and 5 bases stayed unmatched. From germline, CDR1 is SGHVS and CDR2 FNYEAQ. The CDR3 length is 16 residues. The CDR3 protein is CASSQGTSGGQNIQYF. The DNA of the CDR3 is TGTGCCAGCAGCCAGGGGACTAGCGGGGGCCAAAACATTCAGTACTTC. Supplemented by reference TRBV7-6 and TRBJ2-4, the full variable domain reads GAGVSQSPRYKVTKRGQDVALRCDPISGHVSLYWYRQALGQGPEFLTYFNYEAQQDKSGLPNDRFSAERPEGSISTLTIQRTEQRDSAMYRCASSQGTSGGQNIQYFGAGTRLSVL.

The genes are TRBV28 and TRBJ1-4; the match to TRBD1 covers 7 bases. V shed 3 bases, J shed 8 bases, and the junction held 6 bases outside the gene matches. CDR1 and CDR2 from the germline V gene are MDHEN and SYDVKM. The CDR3 length is 14 residues. The CDR3 sequence is CASSLEGAGEKLFF. In DNA, the CDR3 is TGTGCCAGCAGTTTGGAGGGGGCAGGGGAAAAACTGTTTTTT.

The CDR3 is CASSQGNSGGLYNEQFF. The CDR3 nucleotides read TGCGCCAGCAGCCAGGGTAATAGCGGGGGGCTGTACAATGAGCAGTTCTTC. The chain couples TRBV4-1 to TRBJ2-1, with TRBD2 matching 10 bases. After removal of 3 bases from V and 4 bases from J, the junction contained 9 bases not matched to a gene. The CDR3 contains 17 residues. Germline loops: CDR1 MGHRA, CDR2 YSYEKL.

This clonotype was recorded only once. The chain has TRBV29-1 and TRBJ2-2; D is undetermined. Germline assignment: CDR1 SQVTM and CDR2 ANQGSEA. V was cut by 6 bases and J by 2 bases, with 10 bases left in between. The CDR3 sequence is 13 residues long. CDR3 residues: CSVRTLNTGELFF. In DNA, the CDR3 is TGCAGCGTCCGGACCCTTAACACCGGGGAGCTGTTTTTT.

The chain employs TRBV12-3 or TRBV12-4 and TRBJ2-3, with a weak D call TRBD1 (6 bases). This CDR3 spans 13 amino acids. V gave up 7 bases and J gave up 2 bases, with 10 bases separating them. CDR3 region: CASMNRVTDTQYF. CDR3 DNA sequence: TGTGCCAGCATGAACAGGGTCACAGATACGCAGTATTTT.

This clonotype was detected ten times or more. The chain is built from TRBV5-1 and TRBJ1-3, with no clear D. The ends were cut back, 0 bases at V and 0 bases at J, with 1 base in the middle. This CDR3 region has 13 residues. From germline, CDR1 is SGHRS and CDR2 YFSETQ. This CDR3 is CASSLGSGNTIYF. CDR3 nucleotides: TGCGCCAGCAGCTTGGGCTCTGGAAACACCATATATTTT.

This clonotype was detected many times. The chain carries TRBV28 and TRBJ1-2; 12 bases line up with TRBD1. The CDR3 is 15 amino acids. Germline lookup yields CDR1 MDHEN and CDR2 SYDVKM. J was trimmed by 4 bases and V by 7 bases; bases with no gene match: 7. The CDR3 coding sequence is TGTGCCAGCAATCGGCCGGGACAGGGGGCCTATGGCTACACCTTC. It yields the protein CASNRPGQGAYGYTF.

This clonotype was seen a handful of times. The chain is built from TRBV7-2 and TRBJ2-3; D is unresolved. This CDR3 is built from 18 residues. CDR1 is SGHTA and CDR2 is FQGNSA in the germline V gene. V shed 4 bases and J shed 0 bases, with 20 bases lying between them. The CDR3 protein is CASSSPGGSPLSTDTQYF. The CDR3 DNA reads TGTGCCAGCAGCTCCCCGGGTGGCTCACCTTTAAGCACAGATACGCAGTATTTT.

At least ten counts were recorded for this clonotype. This chain joins TRBV4-1 and TRBJ1-6; the D is unclear. V lost 1 base and J lost 10, with 11 bases in between. The CDR3 covers 14 residues. Per the germline V gene, CDR1 is MGHRA and CDR2 is YSYEKL. The CDR3 region has the DNA TGCGCCAGCAGCCAAGGTCACGGGCAATCACCCCTCCACTTT. Its protein is CASSQGHGQSPLHF.

This clonotype was observed a handful of times. This rearrangement joins TRBV24-1 to TRBJ1-2; TRBD1 aligns across 8 bases. Germline CDR1 and CDR2: KGHDR and SFDVKD. This CDR3 has 13 amino acids. J lost 6 bases, V lost 4 bases, and 3 bases had no gene match. The CDR3 sequence: CATSERQGHGYTF. The CDR3 nucleotides read TGTGCCACCAGTGAGAGACAGGGGCATGGCTACACCTTC.

This clonotype was recorded at least ten times. The V and J genes are TRBV28 and TRBJ1-2, with 10 bases lining up with TRBD1. The CDR3 runs to 15 residues. The junction had 10 bases not matched to a gene; V was cut back by 6 bases and J by 6 bases. Per germline, CDR1 MDHEN and CDR2 SYDVKM. CDR3 residues: CASREMTGGKNGYTF. In DNA, the CDR3 is TGTGCCAGCAGAGAAATGACAGGGGGCAAGAATGGCTACACCTTC.

V and J are TRBV5-1 and TRBJ2-1; perhaps TRBD2 as D (6 bases). Germline CDR1 reads SGHRS; CDR2 reads YFSETQ. This CDR3 is built from 15 residues. V was cut by 3 bases and J by 0 bases, with 10 bases left in between. The CDR3 protein is CASSSGLSSYNEQFF. The CDR3 bases are TGCGCCAGCAGCTCGGGACTGAGCTCCTACAATGAGCAGTTCTTC. Full variable domain (missing parts from reference TRBV5-1 and TRBJ2-1): KAGVTQTPRYLIKTRGQQVTLSCSPISGHRSVSWYQQTPGQGLQFLFEYFSETQRNKGNFPGRFSGRQFSNSRSEMNVSTLELGDSALYLCASSSGLSSYNEQFFGPGTRLTVL.

V and J are TRBV20-1 and TRBJ2-2, with D maybe TRBD2 (5 bases). Germline V gives CDR1 DFQATT, CDR2 SNEGSKA (reference sequence). V was trimmed by 2 bases and J by 5 bases, leaving 6 bases between them. There are 12 residues in the CDR3. DNA for the CDR3: TGCAGTGCTAGACGAGGGACCGGGGAGCTGTTTTTT. Protein: CSARRGTGELFF.

In this sample, this clonotype turned up many times. The junction and the germline gene differ at one end; a read error may be behind it. The chain carries TRBV7-9 and TRBJ2-1; the D is unclear. This CDR3 has 11 residues. The germline gives CDR1 SEHNR, CDR2 FQNEAQ (reference sequence). The CDR3 DNA sequence: TGTGCCAGCAGCTTCGGTACTACCCGTTACTTC. It yields the protein CASSFGTTRYF. The variable domain in full, completed from reference TRBV7-9 and TRBJ2-1, reads DTGVSQNPRHKITKRGQNVTFRCDPISEHNRLYWYRQTLGQGPEFLTYFQNEAQLEKSRLLSDRFSAERPKGSFSTLEIQRTEQGDSAMYLCASSFGTTRYFGPGTRLTVL.

This clonotype was seen at least ten times. The rearrangement joins TRBV5-6 to TRBJ2-7; 11 positions agree with TRBD2. Germline CDR1 and CDR2: SGHDT and YYEEEE. V shed 4 bases and J 4 bases; nucleotides not matched to a gene: 7. This CDR3 region has 15 residues. CDR3 sequence: CASSRPGLAVYEQYF. The CDR3 DNA reads as TGTGCCAGCAGCCGACCGGGACTAGCGGTTTACGAGCAGTACTTC.

This clonotype was counted ten times or more. V and J are TRBV10-3 and TRBJ2-7; TRBD1 agrees at 11 bases. V lost 3 bases to trimming and J lost 3 bases; unmatched junction nucleotides: 4. The CDR3 is 15 amino acids. In germline, CDR1 is ENHRY, CDR2 SYGVKD. CDR3 DNA sequence: TGTGCCATCAGTGATCGGGGACAGGGGGACTACGAGCAGTACTTC. It codes for CAISDRGQGDYEQYF.

This clonotype was observed many times. The genes are TRBV20-1 and TRBJ2-5, with D maybe TRBD2 (6 bases). Germline V gives CDR1 DFQATT, CDR2 SNEGSKA (reference sequence). V was clipped by 5 bases and J by 5 bases, with 12 bases between them. The CDR3 is made up of 12 amino acids. CDR3 DNA sequence: TGCAGTGCTGGAGGGCTGAAGGAGACCCAGTACTTC. Translated, it gives CSAGGLKETQYF.

This clonotype was detected ten times or more. The rearrangement uses TRBV3-1 and TRBJ1-4; 7 bases fit TRBD1. CDR3 size: 17 residues. Germline V CDR1 and CDR2: LGHDT, YNNKEL (reference sequence). Trimming removed 0 bases from V and 7 bases from J; junction bases left unmatched: 11. In DNA, the CDR3 is TGTGCCAGCAGCCAAGATGTCCCGGGGGACAGCGGTGAAAAACTGTTTTTT. Its protein product is CASSQDVPGDSGEKLFF.

V is TRBV9 and J is TRBJ2-3; 7 nucleotides match TRBD2. The CDR3 totals 15 residues. CDR1 is SGDLS and CDR2 is YYNGEE in the germline V gene. With V trimmed by 2 bases and J by 1 base, 4 bases remained unmatched. The CDR3 nucleotides read TGTGCCAGCAGCGTCGGGGGAGGGCGCACAGATACGCAGTATTTT. It is translated as CASSVGGGRTDTQYF.

This clonotype was picked up a small number of times. The chain's CDR3 is CASSLGQGKETQYF. The CDR3 DNA reads as TGCGCCAGCAGCTTGGGACAGGGGAAAGAGACCCAGTACTTC. The rearrangement joins TRBV5-1 to TRBJ2-5; TRBD1 matches 8 bases. Germline CDR1 and CDR2: SGHRS and YFSETQ. Losses at the gene ends were 0 bases for V and 3 bases for J; bases not matched to a gene: 1. The CDR3 loop spans 14 amino acids.

Concerning this clonotype: A single base separates this from a much larger clone, so it may be a read error. The J gene is TRBJ2-4, the V gene TRBV3-1; tentatively, D is TRBD1 or TRBD2 (6 bases each). The CDR3 totals 15 residues. Germline-derived CDR1 and CDR2 are LGHDT and YNNKEL (reference sequence). V dropped 1 base and J dropped 6 bases, with 13 bases sitting between them. As DNA, the CDR3 is TGTGCCAGCAGCCAAGGGATAGGGGGGAGAAACATTCAGTACTTC. Protein: CASSQGIGGRNIQYF.

The chain carries TRBV7-9 and TRBJ2-1; the match to TRBD2 covers 10 bases. After removal of 2 bases from V and 6 bases from J, the junction contained 7 bases not matched to a gene. This CDR3 is 16 amino acids long. The germline V gene encodes CDR1 SEHNR and CDR2 FQNEAQ (reference sequence). The CDR3 sequence is CASSLYLAGALNEQFF. In DNA form, the CDR3 reads TGTGCCAGCAGCTTATACCTAGCGGGGGCCCTCAATGAGCAGTTCTTC.